The 17 T cell receptor beta chains listed next were all sequenced from one sample in a study of cytomegalovirus exposure and HLA in healthy donors. Both 60 Vbeta primers and 13 Jbeta primers went into the PCR. Assay: immunoSEQ multiplex PCR; the TCRdb copy retains only in-frame clones and omits some. The sample yields more than 150,000 clones, approximately 88% seen once. Specimen: PBMCs. Receptors originate from a woman between 50 and 59 years old in good health and CMV-seropositive.

This chain connects TRBV7-2 to TRBJ1-5; 10 bases fit TRBD1. CDR3 length equals 15 residues. The V and J ends lost 5 bases and 2 bases, in that order; junction bases with no gene match: 3. Germline CDR1 is SGHTA and CDR2 is FQGNSA. The CDR3 DNA reads as TGTGCCAGCAGCCGGACAGGGGGAGGCAATCAGCCCCAGCATTTT. Protein sequence: CASSRTGGGNQPQHF.

This clone appeared once. The chain joins TRBV6-5 to TRBJ1-4; 7 nucleotides match TRBD1. The trim removed 8 bases at V and 7 bases at J, leaving 13 bases unmatched. The CDR3 is 15 residues long. The germline CDR1 and CDR2 sequences are MNHEY and SVGAGI. CDR3 nucleotides: TGTGCCAGCCTGACAACGGGACAGTTCGGTGAAAAACTGTTTTTT. This sequence encodes CASLTTGQFGEKLFF.

The CDR3 sequence: CASSLWQGKETQYF. Written as DNA, the CDR3 is TGTGCCAGCAGTTTATGGCAGGGCAAAGAGACCCAGTACTTC. The rearrangement links TRBV28 to TRBJ2-5, with D perhaps matching TRBD1 (5 bases). Germline assignment: CDR1 MDHEN and CDR2 SYDVKM. The V and J ends lost 0 bases and 3 bases respectively, with 8 bases between them. The CDR3 is 14 residues long.

The gene calls are TRBV15 and TRBJ2-5; TRBD2 matches 8 bases. The CDR3 is made up of 17 amino acids. J gave up 2 bases and V 0 bases, and 8 bases lay outside the gene matches. Per germline, CDR1 LNHNV and CDR2 YYDKDF (reference sequence). The CDR3 loop reads CATSRDIRRGAQETQYF. CDR3 bases: TGTGCCACCAGCAGAGACATAAGGCGGGGGGCGCAAGAGACCCAGTACTTC.

A word on this clone: Distinct nucleotide sequences in the sample also encode this CDR3. This chain links TRBV15 with TRBJ2-7, with D possibly being TRBD1 (5 bases). Germline V CDR1 and CDR2: LNHNV, YYDKDF (reference sequence). CDR3 size: 14 residues. Trimming took off 3 bases at V and 4 bases at J, with 13 bases between the two ends. The CDR3 coding sequence is TGTGCCACCAGCAGGGACCTGGGGCAATACGAGCAGTACTTC. Translation gives CATSRDLGQYEQYF. Filled out from reference TRBV15 and TRBJ2-7, the complete variable domain reads DAMVIQNPRYQVTQFGKPVTLSCSQTLNHNVMYWYQQKSSQAPKLLFHYYDKDFNNEADTPDNFQSRRPNTSFCFLDIRSPGLGDTAMYLCATSRDLGQYEQYFGPGTRLTVT.

This clone has a single count. The rearrangement joins TRBV7-2 to TRBJ2-2; tentatively, D is TRBD1 (5 bases). The germline V gene has CDR1 SGHTA and CDR2 FQGNSA. V dropped 3 bases and J dropped 0 bases, with 5 bases sitting between them. CDR3 length: 14 amino acids. The CDR3 spells CASSLTANTGELFF. The CDR3 DNA reads TGTGCCAGCAGCTTGACAGCGAACACCGGGGAGCTGTTTTTT.

This sequence joins TRBV2 and TRBJ1-1; D perhaps matches TRBD1 (6 bases). This CDR3 region has 12 residues. Trimming removed 11 bases at V and 1 base at J, with 11 bases between. Germline lookup yields CDR1 SNHLY and CDR2 FYNNEI. CDR3 region: CALGTPNTEAFF. The CDR3 region has the DNA TGTGCCCTAGGGACACCGAACACTGAAGCTTTCTTT.

The gene calls are TRBV5-6 and TRBJ2-1; 10 bases line up with TRBD1. This CDR3 has 15 amino acids. Trimming removed 4 bases from V and 6 bases from J; junction bases left unmatched: 7. Germline CDR1 reads SGHDT; CDR2 reads YYEEEE. CDR3 residues: CASSRDRGGINEQFF. CDR3 bases: TGTGCCAGCAGCCGGGACAGGGGAGGGATCAATGAGCAGTTCTTC.

CDR3 nucleotides: TGTGCCAGCAGCGCCCGACAGGGTCCCTACGAGCAGTACTTC. Amino acid sequence: CASSARQGPYEQYF. The chain recombines TRBV9 with TRBJ2-5, with 7 bases matching TRBD1. The J call may be wrong; the DNA end is better matched by TRBJ2-7. Germline values: CDR1 SGDLS, CDR2 YYNGEE. The CDR3 sequence is 14 residues long.

This clone was seen once. This chain uses TRBV5-1 with TRBJ1-6; no clear D gene. Germline lookup yields CDR1 SGHRS and CDR2 YFSETQ. Trimming left V 2 bases short and J 6 bases short, with 9 bases between. The CDR3 spans 14 residues. The CDR3 DNA reads as TGCGCCAGCAGCTTAGCACAGCCTAATTCACCCCTCCACTTT. Translating gives CASSLAQPNSPLHF.

V is TRBV7-2 and J is TRBJ2-7; TRBD1 aligns across 9 bases. With V trimmed by 9 bases and J by 2 bases, 8 bases remained unmatched. CDR3 length: 14 amino acids. Germline CDR1 SGHTA, CDR2 FQGNSA. CDR3 amino acids: CASEGTGYPYEQYF. CDR3 DNA sequence: TGTGCCAGTGAGGGGACAGGGTATCCCTACGAGCAGTACTTC. Full variable domain (outside the CDR3, taken from reference TRBV7-2 and TRBJ2-7): GAGVSQSPSNKVTEKGKDVELRCDPISGHTALYWYRQSLGQGLEFLIYFQGNSAPDKSGLPSDRFSAERTGGSVSTLTIQRTQQEDSAVYLCASEGTGYPYEQYFGPGTRLTVT.

The rearrangement joins TRBV28 to TRBJ1-3; TRBD1 matches 10 bases. Germline CDR1 reads MDHEN; CDR2 reads SYDVKM. V was pared by 4 bases and J by 2 bases, with 5 bases of the junction left unmatched. This CDR3 is 16 amino acids long. This chain's CDR3 is CASSWDRGLAGNTIYF. CDR3 DNA: TGTGCCAGCAGTTGGGACAGGGGACTGGCTGGAAACACCATATATTTT.

This chain links TRBV27 with TRBJ2-3; TRBD2 matches at 8 bases. The CDR3 sequence is 14 residues long. CDR1 and CDR2 from the germline V gene are MNHEY and SMNVEV (reference sequence). V shed 6 bases, J shed 2 bases, and the junction held 4 bases outside the gene matches. The CDR3 DNA follows: TGTGCCAGCAGCTCTAGCGGGCACACAGATACGCAGTATTTT. Translated: CASSSSGHTDTQYF.

This clone came up once. The genes are TRBV21-1 and TRBJ2-7; the table assigns TRBD1, which was not confirmed against the DNA. TRBV21-1 is shown as a pseudogene. This CDR3 spans 13 amino acids. The CDR3: CASSAPGGHEQYF. The CDR3 nucleotides read TGTGCCAGCAGCGCCCCAGGGGGCCACGAGCAGTACTTC.

This chain connects TRBV5-1 to TRBJ2-3; 7 nucleotides line up with TRBD2. After removal of 0 bases from V and 1 base from J, the junction contained 8 bases not matched to a gene. CDR1 is SGHRS, CDR2 YFSETQ, per germline. This CDR3 has 17 amino acids. The CDR3 bases are TGCGCCAGCAGCTTGGGTAGTTCCAGCGGGGGCACAGATACGCAGTATTTT. It yields the protein CASSLGSSSGGTDTQYF.

The chain uses TRBV4-3 and TRBJ2-7; D perhaps matches TRBD1 (5 bases). The CDR3 is 14 amino acids. V lost 4 bases and J lost 4, with 14 bases in between. Germline-derived CDR1 and CDR2 are LGHNA and YSLEER. The DNA of the CDR3 is TGCGCCAGCAGCCCCTACACAGGTGGATACGAGCAGTACTTC. This translates into CASSPYTGGYEQYF.

This rearrangement joins TRBV6-5 to TRBJ2-4; D remains ambiguous. CDR1 is MNHEY, CDR2 SVGAGI, per germline. CDR3 length: 14 residues. V was clipped by 6 bases and J by 5 bases, with 14 bases between them. In DNA form, the CDR3 reads TGTGCCAGCAGCACCCCCCACAGAGAAAACATTCAGTACTTC. Its translation: CASSTPHRENIQYF.